This TCR beta chain is from a study of CD8 T cells in Susac syndrome. Roughly 0.5 to 1 ug RNA was reverse transcribed with random hexamers. With immunoSEQ multiplex PCR, TCR beta CDR3 was amplified across 54 Vbeta and 13 Jbeta. Each CDR3 protein is one row after TCRdb ran MiXCR on the immunoSEQ multiplex PCR reads. The table shows 84,000 or so distinct CDR3 sequences, with just under 95% occurring only once. V lost 5 bases, J lost 0 bases, and 7 bases lay in between. This CDR3 spans 13 amino acids. From germline, CDR1 is LNHDA and CDR2 SQIVND (reference sequence). This clonotype was sampled from a human donor with Susac syndrome. The chain has TRBV19 and TRBJ1-1; D is undetermined. Specimen: CD8+ T cells from PBMCs. Written as DNA, the CDR3 is TGTGCCAGTAGTCCGCAGCTGAACACTGAAGCTTTCTTT. This sequence encodes CASSPQLNTEAFF.